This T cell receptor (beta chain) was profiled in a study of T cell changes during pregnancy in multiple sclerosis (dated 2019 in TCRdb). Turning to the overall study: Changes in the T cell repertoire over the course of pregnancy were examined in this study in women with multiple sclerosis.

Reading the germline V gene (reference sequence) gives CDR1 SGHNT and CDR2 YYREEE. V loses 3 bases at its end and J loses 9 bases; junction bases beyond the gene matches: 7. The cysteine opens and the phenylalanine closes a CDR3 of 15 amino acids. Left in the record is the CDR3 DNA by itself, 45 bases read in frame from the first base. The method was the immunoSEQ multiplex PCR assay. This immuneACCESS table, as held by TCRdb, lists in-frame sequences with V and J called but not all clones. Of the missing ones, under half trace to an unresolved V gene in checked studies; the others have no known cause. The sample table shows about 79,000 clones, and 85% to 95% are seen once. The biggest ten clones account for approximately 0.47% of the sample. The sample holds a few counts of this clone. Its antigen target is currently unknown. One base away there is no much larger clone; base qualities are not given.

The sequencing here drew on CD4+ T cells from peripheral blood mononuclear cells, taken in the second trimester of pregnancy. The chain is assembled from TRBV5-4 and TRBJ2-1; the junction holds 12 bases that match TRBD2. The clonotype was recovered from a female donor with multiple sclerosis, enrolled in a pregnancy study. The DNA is TGTGCCAGCAGCTGGACTAGCGGGATTCCGGGTGAGCAGTTCTTC. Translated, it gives CASSWTSGIPGEQFF.